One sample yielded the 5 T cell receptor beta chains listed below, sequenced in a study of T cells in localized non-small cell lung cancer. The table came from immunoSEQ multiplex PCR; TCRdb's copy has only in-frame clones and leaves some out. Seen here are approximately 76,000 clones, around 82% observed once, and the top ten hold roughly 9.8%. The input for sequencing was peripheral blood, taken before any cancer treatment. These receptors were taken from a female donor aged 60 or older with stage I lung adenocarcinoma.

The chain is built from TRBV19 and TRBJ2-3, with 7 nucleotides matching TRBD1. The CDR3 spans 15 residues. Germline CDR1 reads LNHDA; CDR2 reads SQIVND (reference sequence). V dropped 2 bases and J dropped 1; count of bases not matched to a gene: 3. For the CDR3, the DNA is TGTGCCAGTAGTATACCAGGGGGTGGCACAGATACGCAGTATTTT. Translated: CASSIPGGGTDTQYF. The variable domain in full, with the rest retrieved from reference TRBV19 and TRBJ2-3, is DGGITQSPKYLFRKEGQNVTLSCEQNLNHDAMYWYRQDPGQGLRLIYYSQIVNDFQKGDIAEGYSVSREKKESFPLTVTSAQKNPTAFYLCASSIPGGGTDTQYFGPGTRLTVL.

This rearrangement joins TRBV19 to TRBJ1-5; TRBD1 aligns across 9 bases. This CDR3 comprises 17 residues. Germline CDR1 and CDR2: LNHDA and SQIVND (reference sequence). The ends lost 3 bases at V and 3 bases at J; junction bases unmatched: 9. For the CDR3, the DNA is TGTGCCAGTAGTATCCTGAGTGGGACAGGGTCCAATCAGCCCCAGCATTTT. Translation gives CASSILSGTGSNQPQHF.

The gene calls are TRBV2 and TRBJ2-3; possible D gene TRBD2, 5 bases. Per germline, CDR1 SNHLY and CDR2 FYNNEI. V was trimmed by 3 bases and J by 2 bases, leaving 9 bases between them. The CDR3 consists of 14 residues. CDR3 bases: TGTGCCAGCAGTGATCGGACTTACACAGATACGCAGTATTTT. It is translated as CASSDRTYTDTQYF.

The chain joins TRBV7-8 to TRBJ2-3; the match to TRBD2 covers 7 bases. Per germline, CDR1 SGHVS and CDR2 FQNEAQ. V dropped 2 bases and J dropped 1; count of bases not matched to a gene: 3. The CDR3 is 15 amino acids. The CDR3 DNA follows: TGTGCCAGCAGCTTATTTACTAGCGGCACAGATACGCAGTATTTT. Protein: CASSLFTSGTDTQYF.

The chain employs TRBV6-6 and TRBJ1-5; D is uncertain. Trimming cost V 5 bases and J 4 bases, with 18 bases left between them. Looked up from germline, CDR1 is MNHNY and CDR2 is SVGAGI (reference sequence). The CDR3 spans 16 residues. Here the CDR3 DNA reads TGTGCCAGCAGTACGCCCGTGCCGGCAGGAAATCAGCCCCAGCATTTT. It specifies CASSTPVPAGNQPQHF.